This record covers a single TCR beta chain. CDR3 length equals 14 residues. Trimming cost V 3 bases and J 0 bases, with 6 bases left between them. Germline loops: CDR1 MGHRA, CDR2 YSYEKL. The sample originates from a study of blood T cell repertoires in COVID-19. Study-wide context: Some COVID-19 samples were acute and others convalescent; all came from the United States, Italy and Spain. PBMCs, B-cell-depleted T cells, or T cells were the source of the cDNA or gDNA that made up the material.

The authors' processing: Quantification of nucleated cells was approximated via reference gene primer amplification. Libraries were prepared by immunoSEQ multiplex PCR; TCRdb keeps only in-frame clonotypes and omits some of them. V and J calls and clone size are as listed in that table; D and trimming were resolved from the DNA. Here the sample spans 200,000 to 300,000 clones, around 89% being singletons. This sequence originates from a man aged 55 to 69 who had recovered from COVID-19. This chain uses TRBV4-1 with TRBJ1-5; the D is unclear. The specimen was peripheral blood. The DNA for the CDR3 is TGCGCCAGCAGCCAGGGAGGTAGCAATCAGCCCCAGCATTTT. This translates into CASSQGGSNQPQHF.